A selection of T cell receptor beta chains follows, all from one sample in a study of blood T cell repertoires in COVID-19. Libraries were prepared by immunoSEQ multiplex PCR; TCRdb keeps only in-frame clonotypes and omits some of them. This table holds 250,000 to 300,000 clones, 75% to 90% found once. Sequencing input: peripheral blood. Receptors were obtained from an older woman with COVID-19, enrolled during active disease. Each CDR3 is given with its conserved first and last residue. D genes are given only for firm matches. Clone size, where shown, is once, few, many, or a class for clones that have expanded.

J | size | D | V | DNA | CDR3
TRBJ1-1 | . | . | TRBV28 | TGTGCCAGCAGTGCCATTTACGGGCGCGGGCGAGTGTCTTTCTTT | CASSAIYGRGRVSFF
TRBJ2-5 | few | TRBD1 | TRBV3-1/TRBV3-2 | TGTGCCAGCAGCCTTGACAGGGGACCCCAGTACTTC | CASSLDRGPQYF
TRBJ2-1 | . | . | TRBV6-5 | TGTGCCAGCAGCAGATCTCTAGCGTACAATGAGCAGTTCTTC | CASSRSLAYNEQFF
TRBJ1-1 | . | . | TRBV13 | TGTGCCAGCAGCAGACTCAGGGTTGGCACTGAAGCTTTCTTT | CASSRLRVGTEAFF
TRBJ2-5 | . | . | TRBV28 | TGTGCCAGCACGAACGGAATCAGGGCCGACCAAGAGACCCAGTACTTC | CASTNGIRADQETQYF
TRBJ2-3 | . | TRBD1 | TRBV4-1 | TGCGCCAGCAGCCGGGGGCGAGTCCAGGGGGCGAGGGATACGCAGTATTTT | CASSRGRVQGARDTQYF
TRBJ1-4 | . | TRBD1 | TRBV5-1 | TGCGCCAGCAGCCTACCCGGGACAGGGGATGAAAAACTGTTTTTT | CASSLPGTGDEKLFF
TRBJ2-5 | . | TRBD2 | TRBV2 | TGTGCCAGCAGTGGGGGAGCGGGAGAAGAGACCCAGTACTTC | CASSGGAGEETQYF
TRBJ1-1 | . | TRBD1 | TRBV28 | TGTGCCAGCAGTCTCAGGGGGTCCATGAACACTGAAGCTTTCTTT | CASSLRGSMNTEAFF
TRBJ2-1 | . | TRBD2 | TRBV25-1 | TGTGCCACACTTCTTGGGGGGGGTGAGCAGTTCTTC | CATLLGGGEQFF
TRBJ2-7 | . | TRBD1 | TRBV28 | TGTGCCAGCAGTGTATCCAGAGGGGGCTTCGGCTACGAGCAGTACTTC | CASSVSRGGFGYEQYF
TRBJ2-6 | . | TRBD1 | TRBV29-1 | TGCAGCGTTCAGGGGGCAGTAACTGGGGCCAACGTCCTGACTTTC | CSVQGAVTGANVLTF
TRBJ2-7 | . | . | TRBV6-5 | TGTGCCAGCAGTCGGGGAGACAGGAGATACGAGCAGTACTTC | CASSRGDRRYEQYF
TRBJ2-7 | . | TRBD1 | TRBV5-4 | TGTGCCAGCAGCTCTTGGACAGGGATCTCTCACGAGCAGTACTTC | CASSSWTGISHEQYF
TRBJ1-4 | . | TRBD1 | TRBV18 | TGTGCCAGCTCACCACCGCGTGACAGGGGGGAAAAACTGTTTTTT | CASSPPRDRGEKLFF
TRBJ1-1 | . | TRBD1 | TRBV25-1 | TGTGCATCGAGACAGGGGGCTAACACTGAAGCTTTCTTT | CASRQGANTEAFF
TRBJ2-3 | . | TRBD2 | TRBV27 | TGTGCCAGCAGTTTGGGACTAGCGGGTAGGAATACGCAGTATTTT | CASSLGLAGRNTQYF
TRBJ2-5 | . | . | TRBV12-3/TRBV12-4 | TGTGCCAGCAGCTACCAGGGGTCAGAGACCCAGTACTTC | CASSYQGSETQYF
TRBJ2-7 | . | TRBD2 | TRBV11-3 | TGTGCCAGCAGCCAACTAGCGCTCTACGAGCAGTACTTC | CASSQLALYEQYF
TRBJ1-1 | . | . | TRBV20-1 | TGCAGTGCGCACTGGGAGCCCCTAGCTTTCTTT | CSAHWEPLAFF
TRBJ2-7 | once | . | TRBV11-2 | TGTGCCAGCAGCGCCATGCGGGGCGCGGGTGGCGAGCAGTACTTC | CASSAMRGAGGEQYF
TRBJ2-7 | once | TRBD2 | TRBV5-1 | TGCGCCAGCAGCTTACTAGCGGGAAGTGCCTACGAGCAGTACTTC | CASSLLAGSAYEQYF
TRBJ1-4 | . | . | TRBV4-3 | TGCGCCAGCAGCCAAGATGGCAGGGAATTCGAAAAACTGTTTTTT | CASSQDGREFEKLFF
TRBJ1-2 | once | . | TRBV2 | TGTGCCAGCAGTGAAGTCTTTAGTGCGGTCAGGGCAGCTAACTATGGCTACACCTTC | CASSEVFSAVRAANYGYTF
TRBJ2-2 | . | . | TRBV29-1 | TGCAGCGTTAGAGTCATGGGGAGCACCGGGGAGCTGTTTTTT | CSVRVMGSTGELFF
TRBJ2-4 | once | TRBD1 | TRBV2 | TGTGCCAGCAGTGTCGGGGACAGGGGAAACATTCAGTACTTC | CASSVGDRGNIQYF
TRBJ1-6 | . | TRBD1 | TRBV12-3/TRBV12-4 | TGTGCCAGCAGGGACAGGTCTGATTCACCCCTCCACTTT | CASRDRSDSPLHF
TRBJ2-7 | . | TRBD1 | TRBV4-1 | TGCGCCAGCAGCGAGCCGGGACAGGCCCCCTTAGAGCAGTACTTC | CASSEPGQAPLEQYF
TRBJ1-2 | . | TRBD1 | TRBV6-1 | TGTGCCAGCAGTGAAAAGGGACAGGGACCCGGTGGCTACACCTTC | CASSEKGQGPGGYTF
TRBJ2-7 | . | . | TRBV28 | TGTGCCAGCACGTCAACAGCATACGAGCAGTACTTC | CASTSTAYEQYF
TRBJ2-7 | . | . | TRBV27 | TGTGCCAGCAGTCCCCTTATTCGGGGGATAAACGAGCAGTACTTC | CASSPLIRGINEQYF
TRBJ2-7 | . | . | TRBV6-2/TRBV6-3 | TGTGCCAGCAGTTATGGGGCATCCTCCTACGAGCAGTACTTC | CASSYGASSYEQYF
TRBJ2-1 | . | TRBD2 | TRBV13 | TGTGCCAGCAGCTTAGGACTAGCGGGAGGAATCTTC | CASSLGLAGGIF
TRBJ1-5 | . | . | TRBV2 | TGTGCCTCCCACGAGGGGGACGGTAATCAGCCCCAGCATTTT | CASHEGDGNQPQHF
TRBJ2-4 | . | . | TRBV4-1 | TGCGCCAGCAGCCAAGGTGTACAGGTAGACATTCAGTACTTC | CASSQGVQVDIQYF
TRBJ1-2 | . | . | TRBV9 | TGTGCCAGCAGCGTGCAGGGGTACGGCTACACCTTC | CASSVQGYGYTF
TRBJ2-2 | . | TRBD2 | TRBV27 | TGTGCCAGCAGTTTATCAGCCCTAGCGGGAGTAGCCGGGGAGCTGTTTTTT | CASSLSALAGVAGELFF
TRBJ2-1 | . | . | TRBV30 | TGTGCCTGGAGTGCAGGCAGAAACAATGAGCAGTTCTTC | CAWSAGRNNEQFF
TRBJ2-3 | . | TRBD1 | TRBV2 | TGTGCCAGCAGTACGTTACGGGACAGCAATACGCAGTATTTT | CASSTLRDSNTQYF
TRBJ2-1 | . | . | TRBV3-1/TRBV3-2 | TGTGCCAGCAGCCAAGGCGAGGTTGGTGGGTTCTTC | CASSQGEVGGFF
TRBJ2-7 | once | TRBD2 | TRBV5-4 | TGTGCCAGCAGCTCGGGAGGGGTAAGGGATTACGAGCAGTACTTC | CASSSGGVRDYEQYF
TRBJ2-2 | . | . | TRBV2 | TGTGCCAGCAGTGCCGGGAACACCGGGGAGCTGTTTTTT | CASSAGNTGELFF
TRBJ2-3 | . | TRBD2 | TRBV4-2 | TGTGCCAGCAGCCGGACTAGCGGGAGGCTAGGGCACACAGATACGCAGTATTTT | CASSRTSGRLGHTDTQYF
TRBJ2-3 | . | . | TRBV18 | TGTGCCAGCTCCCTCCGGGGCGGGAAAACAGATACGCAGTATTTT | CASSLRGGKTDTQYF
TRBJ2-3 | . | TRBD2 | TRBV9 | TGTGCCAGCAGCGTAATTCTAGCGGGAGGGGGAGATACGCAGTATTTT | CASSVILAGGGDTQYF
TRBJ2-1 | . | TRBD2 | TRBV7-3 | TGTGCCAGCAGCCAGTTAGCGGGAGCCCGGCTTAATGAGCAGTTCTTC | CASSQLAGARLNEQFF
TRBJ1-4 | . | TRBD1 | TRBV7-9 | TGTGCCAGCAGCTTCAGGGGGCGCGGGGAAAAACTGTTTTTT | CASSFRGRGEKLFF